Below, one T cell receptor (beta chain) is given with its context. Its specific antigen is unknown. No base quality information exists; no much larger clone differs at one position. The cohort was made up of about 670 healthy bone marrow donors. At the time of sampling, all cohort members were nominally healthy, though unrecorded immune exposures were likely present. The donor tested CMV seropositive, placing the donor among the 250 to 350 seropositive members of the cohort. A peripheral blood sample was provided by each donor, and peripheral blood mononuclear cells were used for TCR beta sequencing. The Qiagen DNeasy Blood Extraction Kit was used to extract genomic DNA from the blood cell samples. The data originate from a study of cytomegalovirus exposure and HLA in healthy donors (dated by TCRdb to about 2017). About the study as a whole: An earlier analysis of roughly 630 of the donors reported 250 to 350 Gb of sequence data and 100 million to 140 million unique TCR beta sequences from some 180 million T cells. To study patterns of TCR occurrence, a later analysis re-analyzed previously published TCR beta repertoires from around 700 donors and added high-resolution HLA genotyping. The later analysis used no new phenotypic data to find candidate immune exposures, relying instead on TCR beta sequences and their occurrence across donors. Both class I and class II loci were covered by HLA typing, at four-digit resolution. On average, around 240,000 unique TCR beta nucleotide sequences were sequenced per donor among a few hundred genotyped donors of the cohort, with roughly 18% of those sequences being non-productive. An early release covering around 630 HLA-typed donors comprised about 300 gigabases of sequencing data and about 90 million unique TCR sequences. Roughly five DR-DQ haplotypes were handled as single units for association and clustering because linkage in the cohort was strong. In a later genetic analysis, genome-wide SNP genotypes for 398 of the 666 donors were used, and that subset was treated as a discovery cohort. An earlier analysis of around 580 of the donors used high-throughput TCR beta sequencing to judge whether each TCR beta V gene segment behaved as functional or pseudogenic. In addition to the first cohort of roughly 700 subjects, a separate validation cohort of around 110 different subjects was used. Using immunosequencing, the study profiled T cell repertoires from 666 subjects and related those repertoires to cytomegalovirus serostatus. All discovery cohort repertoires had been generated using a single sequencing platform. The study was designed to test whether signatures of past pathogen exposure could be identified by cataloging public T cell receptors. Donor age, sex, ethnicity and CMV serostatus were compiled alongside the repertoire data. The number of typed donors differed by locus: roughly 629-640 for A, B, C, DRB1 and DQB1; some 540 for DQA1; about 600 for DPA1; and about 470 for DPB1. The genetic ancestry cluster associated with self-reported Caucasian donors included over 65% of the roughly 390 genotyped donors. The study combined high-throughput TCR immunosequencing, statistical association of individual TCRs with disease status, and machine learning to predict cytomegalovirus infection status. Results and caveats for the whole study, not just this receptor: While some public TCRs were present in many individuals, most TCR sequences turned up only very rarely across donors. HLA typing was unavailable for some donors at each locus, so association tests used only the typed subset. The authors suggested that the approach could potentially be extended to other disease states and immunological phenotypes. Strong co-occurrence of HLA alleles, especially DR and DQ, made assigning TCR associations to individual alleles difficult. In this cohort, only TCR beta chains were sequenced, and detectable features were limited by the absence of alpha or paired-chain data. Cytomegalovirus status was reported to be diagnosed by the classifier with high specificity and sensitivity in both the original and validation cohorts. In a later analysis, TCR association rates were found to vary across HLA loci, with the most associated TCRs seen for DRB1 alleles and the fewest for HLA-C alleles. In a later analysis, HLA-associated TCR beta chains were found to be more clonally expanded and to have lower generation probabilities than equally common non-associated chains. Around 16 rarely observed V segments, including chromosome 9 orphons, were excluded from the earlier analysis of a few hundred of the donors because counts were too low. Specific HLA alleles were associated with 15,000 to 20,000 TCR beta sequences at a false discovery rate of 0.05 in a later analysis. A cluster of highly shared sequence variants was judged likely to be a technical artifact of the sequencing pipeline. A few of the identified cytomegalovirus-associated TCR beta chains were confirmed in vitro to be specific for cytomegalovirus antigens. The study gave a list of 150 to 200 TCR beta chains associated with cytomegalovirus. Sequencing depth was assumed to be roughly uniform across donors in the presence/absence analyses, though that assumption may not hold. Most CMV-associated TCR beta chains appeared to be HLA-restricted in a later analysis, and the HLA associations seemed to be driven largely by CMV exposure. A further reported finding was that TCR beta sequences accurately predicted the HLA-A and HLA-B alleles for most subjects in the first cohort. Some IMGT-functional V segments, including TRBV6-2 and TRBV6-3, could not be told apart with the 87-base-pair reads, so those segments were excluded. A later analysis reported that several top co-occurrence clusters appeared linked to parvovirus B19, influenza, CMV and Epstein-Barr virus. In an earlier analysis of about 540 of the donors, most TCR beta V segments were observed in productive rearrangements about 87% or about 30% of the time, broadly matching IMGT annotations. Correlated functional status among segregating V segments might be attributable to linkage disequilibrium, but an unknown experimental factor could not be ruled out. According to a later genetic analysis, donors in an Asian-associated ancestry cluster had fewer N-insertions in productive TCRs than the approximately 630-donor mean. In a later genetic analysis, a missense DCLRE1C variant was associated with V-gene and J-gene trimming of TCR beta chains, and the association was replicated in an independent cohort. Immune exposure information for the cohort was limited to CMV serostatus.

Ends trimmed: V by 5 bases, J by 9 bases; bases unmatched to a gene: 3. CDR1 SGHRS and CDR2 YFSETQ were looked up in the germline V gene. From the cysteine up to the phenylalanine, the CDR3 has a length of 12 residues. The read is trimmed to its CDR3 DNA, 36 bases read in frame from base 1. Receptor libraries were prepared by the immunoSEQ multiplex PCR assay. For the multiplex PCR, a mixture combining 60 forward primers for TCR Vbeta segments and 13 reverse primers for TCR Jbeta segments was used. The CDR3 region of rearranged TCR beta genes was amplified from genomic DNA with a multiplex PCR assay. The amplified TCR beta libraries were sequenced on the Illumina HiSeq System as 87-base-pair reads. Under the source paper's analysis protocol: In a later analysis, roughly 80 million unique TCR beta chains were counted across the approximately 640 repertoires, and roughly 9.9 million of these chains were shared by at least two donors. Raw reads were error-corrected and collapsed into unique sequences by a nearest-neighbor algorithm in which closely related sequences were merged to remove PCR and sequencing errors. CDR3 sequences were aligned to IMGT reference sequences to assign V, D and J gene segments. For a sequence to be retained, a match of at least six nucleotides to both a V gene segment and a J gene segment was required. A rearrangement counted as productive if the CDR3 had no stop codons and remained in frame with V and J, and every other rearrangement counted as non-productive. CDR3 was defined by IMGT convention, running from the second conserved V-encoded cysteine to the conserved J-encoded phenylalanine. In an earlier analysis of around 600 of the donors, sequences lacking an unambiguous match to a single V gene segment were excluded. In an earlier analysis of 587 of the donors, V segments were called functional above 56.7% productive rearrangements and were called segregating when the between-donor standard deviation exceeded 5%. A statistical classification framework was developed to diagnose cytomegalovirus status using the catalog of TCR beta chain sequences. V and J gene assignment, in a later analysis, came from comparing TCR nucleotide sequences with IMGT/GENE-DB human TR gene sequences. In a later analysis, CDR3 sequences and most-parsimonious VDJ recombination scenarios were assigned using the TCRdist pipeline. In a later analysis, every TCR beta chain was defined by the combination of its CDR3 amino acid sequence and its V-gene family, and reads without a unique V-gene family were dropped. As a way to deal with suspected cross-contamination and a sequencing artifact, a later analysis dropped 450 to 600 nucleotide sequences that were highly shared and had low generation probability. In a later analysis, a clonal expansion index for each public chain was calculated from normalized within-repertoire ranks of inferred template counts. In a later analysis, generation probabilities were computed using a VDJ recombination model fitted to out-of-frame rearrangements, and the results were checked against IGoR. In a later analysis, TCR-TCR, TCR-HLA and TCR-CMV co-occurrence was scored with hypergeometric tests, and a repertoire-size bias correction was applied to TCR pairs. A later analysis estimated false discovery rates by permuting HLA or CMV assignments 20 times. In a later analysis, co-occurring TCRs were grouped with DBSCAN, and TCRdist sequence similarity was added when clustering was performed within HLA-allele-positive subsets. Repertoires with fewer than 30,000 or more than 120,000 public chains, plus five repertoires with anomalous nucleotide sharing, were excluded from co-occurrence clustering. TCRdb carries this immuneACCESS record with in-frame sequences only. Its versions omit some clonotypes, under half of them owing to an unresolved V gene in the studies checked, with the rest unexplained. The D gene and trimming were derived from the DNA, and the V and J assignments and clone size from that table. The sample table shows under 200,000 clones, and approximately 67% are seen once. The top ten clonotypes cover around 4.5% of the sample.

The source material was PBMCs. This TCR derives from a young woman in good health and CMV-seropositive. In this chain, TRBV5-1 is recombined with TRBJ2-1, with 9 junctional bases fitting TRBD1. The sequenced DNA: TGCGCCAGCAGGACAGGGGGTGGTGAGCAGTTCTTC. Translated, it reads CASRTGGGEQFF.